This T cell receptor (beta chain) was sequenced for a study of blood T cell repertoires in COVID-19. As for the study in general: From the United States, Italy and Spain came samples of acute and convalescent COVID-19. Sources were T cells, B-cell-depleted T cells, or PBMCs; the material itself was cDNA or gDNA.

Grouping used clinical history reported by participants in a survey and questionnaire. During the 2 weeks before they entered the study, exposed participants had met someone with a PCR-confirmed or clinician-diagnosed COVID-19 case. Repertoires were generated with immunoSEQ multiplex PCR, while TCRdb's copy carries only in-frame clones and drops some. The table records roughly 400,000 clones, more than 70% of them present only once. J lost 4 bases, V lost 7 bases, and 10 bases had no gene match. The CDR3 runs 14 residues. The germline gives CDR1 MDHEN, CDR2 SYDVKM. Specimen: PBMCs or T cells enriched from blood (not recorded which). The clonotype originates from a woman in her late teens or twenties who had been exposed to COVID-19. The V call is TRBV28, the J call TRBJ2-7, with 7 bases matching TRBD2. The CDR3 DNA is TGTGCCAGCACCCTCGGGCAAGCGGGATACGAGCAGTACTTC. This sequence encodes CASTLGQAGYEQYF.